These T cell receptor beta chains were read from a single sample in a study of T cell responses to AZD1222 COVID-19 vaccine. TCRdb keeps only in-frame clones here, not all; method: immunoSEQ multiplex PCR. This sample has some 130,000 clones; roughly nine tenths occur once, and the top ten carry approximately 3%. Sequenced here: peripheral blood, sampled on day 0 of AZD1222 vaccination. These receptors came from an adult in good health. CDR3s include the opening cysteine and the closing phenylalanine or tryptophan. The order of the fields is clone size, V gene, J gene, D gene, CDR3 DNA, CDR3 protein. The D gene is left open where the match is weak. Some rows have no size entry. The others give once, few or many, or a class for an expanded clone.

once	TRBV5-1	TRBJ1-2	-	TGCGCCAGCAGCTTGAAAAGGGACCTCACGTACGGAGATGGCTACACCTTC	CASSLKRDLTYGDGYTF
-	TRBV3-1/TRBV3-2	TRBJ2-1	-	TGTGCCAGCAGCCAAGGGACTCCACAGGGCGTTCGGGATGAGCAGTTCTTC	CASSQGTPQGVRDEQFF
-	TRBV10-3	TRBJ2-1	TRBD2	TGTGCCATCAAGAATAGCGGGGGCTTCTACAATGAGCAGTTCTTC	CAIKNSGGFYNEQFF
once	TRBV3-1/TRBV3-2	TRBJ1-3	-	TGTGCCAGCAGTCCCTCCGTAGGGGGTGAAAACACCATATATTTT	CASSPSVGGENTIYF
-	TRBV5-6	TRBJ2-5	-	TGTGCCAGCAGCTTGAACAGGGAAGAGACCCAGTACTTC	CASSLNREETQYF
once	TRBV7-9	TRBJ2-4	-	TGTGCCAGTGGACGGGCAGGGGAACATCTAGCCAAAAACATTCAGTACTTC	CASGRAGEHLAKNIQYF
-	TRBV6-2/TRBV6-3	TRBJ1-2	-	TGTGCCAGCAGTTACCTGGGGGAGACCGGGCCCTATAACTATGGCTACACCTTC	CASSYLGETGPYNYGYTF
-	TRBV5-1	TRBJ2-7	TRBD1	TGCGCCAGCCAACCGACAGGGACACCCGCCGAGCAGTACTTC	CASQPTGTPAEQYF
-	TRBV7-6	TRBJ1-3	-	TGTGCCAGCAGCTTAGGTACGGGGGCAGGAAACACCATATATTTT	CASSLGTGAGNTIYF
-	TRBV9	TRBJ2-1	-	TGTGCCAGCGGCCCCGGCAGCAACAATGAGCAGTTCTTC	CASGPGSNNEQFF